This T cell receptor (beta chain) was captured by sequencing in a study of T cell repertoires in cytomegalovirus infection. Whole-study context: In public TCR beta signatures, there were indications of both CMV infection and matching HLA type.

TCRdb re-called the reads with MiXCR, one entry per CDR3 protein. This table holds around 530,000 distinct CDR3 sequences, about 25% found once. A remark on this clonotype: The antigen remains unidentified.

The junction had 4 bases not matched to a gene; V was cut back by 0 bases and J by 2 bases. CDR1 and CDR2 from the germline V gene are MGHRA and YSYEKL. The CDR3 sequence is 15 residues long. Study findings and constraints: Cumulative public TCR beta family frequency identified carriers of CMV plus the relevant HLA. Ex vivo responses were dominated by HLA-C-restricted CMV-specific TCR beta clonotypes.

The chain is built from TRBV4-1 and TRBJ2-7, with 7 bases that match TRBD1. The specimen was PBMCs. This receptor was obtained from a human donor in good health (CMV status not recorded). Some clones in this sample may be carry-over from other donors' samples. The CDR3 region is CASSQEAGGPYEQYV. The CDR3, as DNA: TGCGCCAGCAGCCAAGAGGCAGGGGGACCCTACGAGCAGTACGTC.